The source of this T cell receptor beta chain is a study of Ad26.COV2.S vaccination and SARS-CoV-2 variants. Looking at the study overall: The authors gave Ad26.COV2.S intramuscularly, either once or twice 56 days apart.

TCRdb keeps only in-frame clones here, not all; method: immunoSEQ multiplex PCR. The data show around 400,000 clones, with about nine tenths seen just once and over 9% held by the top ten. Treatment specified: some 20 received Ad26.COV2.S at low or high dose, single or two shots; about 5 received placebo; per-sample allocation not given. Material that was analyzed had been drawn on day 63 after the first vaccine or placebo injection. Recruitment in Boston yielded a donor of adult age, 18-55 years. What was given as vaccine was an Ad26 vector encoding Wuhan-strain SARS-CoV-2 spike. The sequence derives from a person between 18 and 65 years old who received the Ad26.COV2.S COVID-19 vaccine or a placebo. Sequencing used peripheral blood, obtained in a trial of Ad26.COV2.S vaccine versus placebo.

The CDR3: CASSIRVGQIYEQYF. The CDR3 DNA reads as TGTGCCAGTAGTATTAGGGTTGGGCAAATCTACGAGCAGTACTTC. The rearrangement uses TRBV19 and TRBJ2-7; no firm D call. CDR3 length equals 15 residues. Per the germline V gene, CDR1 is LNHDA and CDR2 is SQIVND (reference sequence). V gave up 3 bases and J gave up 3 bases, with 15 bases separating them. Filled out from reference TRBV19 and TRBJ2-7, the complete variable domain reads DGGITQSPKYLFRKEGQNVTLSCEQNLNHDAMYWYRQDPGQGLRLIYYSQIVNDFQKGDIAEGYSVSREKKESFPLTVTSAQKNPTAFYLCASSIRVGQIYEQYFGPGTRLTVT.